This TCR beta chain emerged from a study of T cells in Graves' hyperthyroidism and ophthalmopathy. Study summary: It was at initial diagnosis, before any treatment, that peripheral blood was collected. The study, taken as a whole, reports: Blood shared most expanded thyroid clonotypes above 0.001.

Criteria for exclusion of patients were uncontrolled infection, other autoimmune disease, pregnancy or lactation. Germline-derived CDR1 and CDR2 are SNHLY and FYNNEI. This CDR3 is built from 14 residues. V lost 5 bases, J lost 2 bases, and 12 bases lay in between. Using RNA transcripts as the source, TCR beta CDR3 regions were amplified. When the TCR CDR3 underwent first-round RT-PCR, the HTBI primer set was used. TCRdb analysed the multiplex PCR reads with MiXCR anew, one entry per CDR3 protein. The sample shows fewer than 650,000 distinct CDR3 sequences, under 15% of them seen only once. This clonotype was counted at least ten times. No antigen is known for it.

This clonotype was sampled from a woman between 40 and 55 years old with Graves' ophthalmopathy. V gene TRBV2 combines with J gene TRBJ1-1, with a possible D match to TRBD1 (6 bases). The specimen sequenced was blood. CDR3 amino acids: CASSPDRHNTEAFF. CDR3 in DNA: TGTGCCAGCAGTCCGGACAGACATAACACTGAAGCTTTCTTT.